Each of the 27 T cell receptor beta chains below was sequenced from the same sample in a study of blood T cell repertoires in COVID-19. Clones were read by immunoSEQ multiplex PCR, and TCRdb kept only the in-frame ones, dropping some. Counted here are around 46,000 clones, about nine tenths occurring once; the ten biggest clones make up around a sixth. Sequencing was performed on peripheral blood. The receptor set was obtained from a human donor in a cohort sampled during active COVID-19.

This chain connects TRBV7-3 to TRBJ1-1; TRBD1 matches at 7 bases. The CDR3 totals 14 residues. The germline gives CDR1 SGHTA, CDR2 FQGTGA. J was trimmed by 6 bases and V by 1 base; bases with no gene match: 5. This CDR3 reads CASSLNPGQAEAFF. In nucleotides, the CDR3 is TGTGCCAGCAGCTTAAATCCAGGACAGGCTGAAGCTTTCTTT. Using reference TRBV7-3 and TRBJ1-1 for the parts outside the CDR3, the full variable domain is GAGVSQTPSNKVTEKGKYVELRCDPISGHTALYWYRQSLGQGPEFLIYFQGTGAADDSGLPNDRFFAVRPEGSVSTLKIQRTERGDSAVYLCASSLNPGQAEAFFGQGTRLTVV.

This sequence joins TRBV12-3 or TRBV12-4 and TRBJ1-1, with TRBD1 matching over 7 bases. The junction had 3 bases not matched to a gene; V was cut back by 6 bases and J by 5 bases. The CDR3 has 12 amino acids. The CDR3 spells CASRQGITEAFF. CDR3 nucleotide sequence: TGTGCCAGCAGACAGGGGATAACTGAAGCTTTCTTT.

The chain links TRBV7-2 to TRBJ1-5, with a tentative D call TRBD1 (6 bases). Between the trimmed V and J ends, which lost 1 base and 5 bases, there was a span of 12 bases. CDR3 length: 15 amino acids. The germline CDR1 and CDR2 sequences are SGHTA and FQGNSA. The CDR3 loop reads CASSLEQGLHQPQHF. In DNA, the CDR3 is TGTGCCAGCAGCTTAGAACAGGGATTACATCAGCCCCAGCATTTT.

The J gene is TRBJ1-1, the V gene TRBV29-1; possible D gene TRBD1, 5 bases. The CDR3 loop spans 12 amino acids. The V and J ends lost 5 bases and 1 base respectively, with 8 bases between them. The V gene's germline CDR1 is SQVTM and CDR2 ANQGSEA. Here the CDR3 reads CSVSTGNTEAFF. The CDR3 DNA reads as TGCAGCGTTAGTACAGGGAACACTGAAGCTTTCTTT.

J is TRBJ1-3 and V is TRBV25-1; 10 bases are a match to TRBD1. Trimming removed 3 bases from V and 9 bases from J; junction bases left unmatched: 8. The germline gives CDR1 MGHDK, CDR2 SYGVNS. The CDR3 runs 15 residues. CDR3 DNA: TGTGCCAGCAGTGACCCGGGGACAGGGGTGTCCACCATATATTTT. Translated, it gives CASSDPGTGVSTIYF.

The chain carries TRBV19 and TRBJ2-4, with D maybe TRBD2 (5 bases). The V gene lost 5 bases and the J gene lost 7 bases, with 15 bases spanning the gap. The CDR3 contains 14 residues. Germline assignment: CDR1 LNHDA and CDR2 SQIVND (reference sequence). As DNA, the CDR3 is TGTGCCAGTAGTGTCGGACTTTCCCCTAACATTCAGTACTTC. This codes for CASSVGLSPNIQYF.

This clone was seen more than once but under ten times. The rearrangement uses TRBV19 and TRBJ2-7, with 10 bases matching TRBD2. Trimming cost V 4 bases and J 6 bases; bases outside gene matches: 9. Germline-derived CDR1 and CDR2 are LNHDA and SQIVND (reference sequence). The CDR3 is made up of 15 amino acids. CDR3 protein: CASSTLAGVGSEQYF. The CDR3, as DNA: TGTGCCAGTAGTACGCTAGCGGGAGTCGGTTCCGAGCAGTACTTC. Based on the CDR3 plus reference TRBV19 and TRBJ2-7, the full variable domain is DGGITQSPKYLFRKEGQNVTLSCEQNLNHDAMYWYRQDPGQGLRLIYYSQIVNDFQKGDIAEGYSVSREKKESFPLTVTSAQKNPTAFYLCASSTLAGVGSEQYFGPGTRLTVT.

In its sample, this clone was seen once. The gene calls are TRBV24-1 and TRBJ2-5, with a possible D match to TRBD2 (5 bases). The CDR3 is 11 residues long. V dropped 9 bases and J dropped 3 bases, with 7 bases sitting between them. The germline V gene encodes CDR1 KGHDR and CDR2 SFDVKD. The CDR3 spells CATGEKETQYF. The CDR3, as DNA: TGTGCCACCGGGGAGAAAGAGACCCAGTACTTC.

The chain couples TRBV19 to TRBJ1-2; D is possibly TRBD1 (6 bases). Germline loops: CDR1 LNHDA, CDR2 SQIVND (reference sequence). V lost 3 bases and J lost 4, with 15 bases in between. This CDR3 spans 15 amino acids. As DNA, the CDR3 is TGTGCCAGTAGTATGTGGGAAAGGACAGCCTATGGCTACACCTTC. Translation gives CASSMWERTAYGYTF.

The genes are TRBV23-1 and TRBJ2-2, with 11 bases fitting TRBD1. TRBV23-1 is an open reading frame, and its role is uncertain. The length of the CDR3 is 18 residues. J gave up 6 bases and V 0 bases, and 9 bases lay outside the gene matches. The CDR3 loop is CASSQSPRDRGGSGELFF. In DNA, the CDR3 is TGCGCCAGCAGTCAATCCCCCAGGGACAGGGGGGGGTCCGGGGAGCTGTTTTTT.

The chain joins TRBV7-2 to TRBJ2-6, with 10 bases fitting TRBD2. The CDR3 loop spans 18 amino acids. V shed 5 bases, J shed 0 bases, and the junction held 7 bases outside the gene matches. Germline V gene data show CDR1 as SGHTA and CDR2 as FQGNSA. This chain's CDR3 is CASSITSGAYSGANVLTF. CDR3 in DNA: TGTGCCAGCAGCATAACTAGCGGGGCTTACTCTGGGGCCAACGTCCTGACTTTC.

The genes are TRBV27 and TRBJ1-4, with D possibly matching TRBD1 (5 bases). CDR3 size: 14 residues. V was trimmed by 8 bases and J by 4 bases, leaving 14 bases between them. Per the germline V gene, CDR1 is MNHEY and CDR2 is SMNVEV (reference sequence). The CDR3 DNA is TGTGCCAGCGGGTACGGCAGGGATAATGAAAAACTGTTTTTT. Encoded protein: CASGYGRDNEKLFF. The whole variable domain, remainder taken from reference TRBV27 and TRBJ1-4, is EAQVTQNPRYLITVTGKKLTVTCSQNMNHEYMSWYRQDPGLGLRQIYYSMNVEVTDKGDVPEGYKVSRKEKRNFPLILESPSPNQTSLYFCASGYGRDNEKLFFGSGTQLSVL.

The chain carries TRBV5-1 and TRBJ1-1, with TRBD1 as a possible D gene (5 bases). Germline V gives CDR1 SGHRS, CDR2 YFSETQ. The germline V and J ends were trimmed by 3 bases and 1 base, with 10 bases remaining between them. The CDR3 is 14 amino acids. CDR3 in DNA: TGCGCCAGCAGCTGGGGGGTTGGGAACACTGAAGCTTTCTTT. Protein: CASSWGVGNTEAFF.

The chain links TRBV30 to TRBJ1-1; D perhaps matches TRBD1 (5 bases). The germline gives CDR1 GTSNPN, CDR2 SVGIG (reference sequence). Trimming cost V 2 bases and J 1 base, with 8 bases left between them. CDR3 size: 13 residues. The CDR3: CAWSRGTNTEAFF. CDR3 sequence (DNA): TGTGCCTGGAGTCGGGGGACGAACACTGAAGCTTTCTTT.

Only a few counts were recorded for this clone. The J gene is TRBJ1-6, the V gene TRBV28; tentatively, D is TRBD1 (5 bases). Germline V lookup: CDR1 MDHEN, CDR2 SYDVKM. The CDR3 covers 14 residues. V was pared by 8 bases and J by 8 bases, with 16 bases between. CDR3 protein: CASATTQGDSPLHF. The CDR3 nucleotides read TGTGCCAGCGCCACGACACAAGGGGATTCACCCCTCCACTTT.

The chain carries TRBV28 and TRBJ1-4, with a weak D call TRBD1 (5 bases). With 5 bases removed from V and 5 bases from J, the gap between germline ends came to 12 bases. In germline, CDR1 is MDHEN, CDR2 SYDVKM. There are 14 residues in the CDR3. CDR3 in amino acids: CASSPPGLNEKLFF. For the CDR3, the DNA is TGTGCCAGCAGTCCACCGGGACTAAATGAAAAACTGTTTTTT.

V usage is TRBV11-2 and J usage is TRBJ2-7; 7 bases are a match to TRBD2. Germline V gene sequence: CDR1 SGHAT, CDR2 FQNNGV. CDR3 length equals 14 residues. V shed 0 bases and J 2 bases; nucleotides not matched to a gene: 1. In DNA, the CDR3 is TGTGCCAGCAGCTTAGACGGGAGGCCCTACGAGCAGTACTTC. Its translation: CASSLDGRPYEQYF.

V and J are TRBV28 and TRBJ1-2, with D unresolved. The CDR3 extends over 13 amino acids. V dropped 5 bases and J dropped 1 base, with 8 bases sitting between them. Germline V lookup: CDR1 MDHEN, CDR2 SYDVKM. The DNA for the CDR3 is TGTGCCAGCAGTGGCCCCCTTAACTATGGCTACACCTTC. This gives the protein CASSGPLNYGYTF.

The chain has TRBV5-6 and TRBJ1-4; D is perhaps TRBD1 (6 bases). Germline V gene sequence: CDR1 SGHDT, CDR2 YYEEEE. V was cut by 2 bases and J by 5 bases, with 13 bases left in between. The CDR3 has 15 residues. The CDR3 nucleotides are TGTGCCAGCAGCTTCAATCAGGGGTCCAATGAAAAACTGTTTTTT. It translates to CASSFNQGSNEKLFF.

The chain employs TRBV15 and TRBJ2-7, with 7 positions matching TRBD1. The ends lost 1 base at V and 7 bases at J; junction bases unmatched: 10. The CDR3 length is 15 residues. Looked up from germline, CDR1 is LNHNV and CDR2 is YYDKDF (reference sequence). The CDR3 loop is CATSRVRGLLDEQYF. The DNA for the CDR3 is TGTGCCACCAGCAGAGTAAGGGGGCTCCTTGATGAGCAGTACTTC.

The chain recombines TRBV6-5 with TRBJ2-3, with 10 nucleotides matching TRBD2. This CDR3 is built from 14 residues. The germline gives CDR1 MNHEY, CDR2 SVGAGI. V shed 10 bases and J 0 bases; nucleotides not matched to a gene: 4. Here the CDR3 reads CATHSGRSTDTQYF. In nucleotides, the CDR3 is TGTGCCACCCATAGCGGGAGGAGCACAGATACGCAGTATTTT.

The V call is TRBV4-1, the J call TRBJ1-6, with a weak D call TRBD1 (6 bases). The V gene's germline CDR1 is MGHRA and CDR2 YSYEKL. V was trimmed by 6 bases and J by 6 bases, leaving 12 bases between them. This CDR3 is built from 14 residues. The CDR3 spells CASRQQGPNSPLHF. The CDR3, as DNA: TGCGCCAGCAGGCAACAGGGTCCTAATTCACCCCTCCACTTT.

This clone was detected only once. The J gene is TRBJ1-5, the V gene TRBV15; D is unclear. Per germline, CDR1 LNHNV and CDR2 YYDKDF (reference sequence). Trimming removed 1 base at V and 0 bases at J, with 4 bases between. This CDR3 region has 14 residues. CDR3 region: CATSRGDSNQPQHF. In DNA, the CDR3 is TGTGCCACCAGCAGAGGCGATAGCAATCAGCCCCAGCATTTT.

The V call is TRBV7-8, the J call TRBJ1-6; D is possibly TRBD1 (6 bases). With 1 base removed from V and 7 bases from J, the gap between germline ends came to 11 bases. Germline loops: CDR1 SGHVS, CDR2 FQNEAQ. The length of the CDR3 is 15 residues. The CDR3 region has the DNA TGTGCCAGCAGCTTAGAACAGGGTCGGAATTCACCCCTCCACTTT. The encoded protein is CASSLEQGRNSPLHF.

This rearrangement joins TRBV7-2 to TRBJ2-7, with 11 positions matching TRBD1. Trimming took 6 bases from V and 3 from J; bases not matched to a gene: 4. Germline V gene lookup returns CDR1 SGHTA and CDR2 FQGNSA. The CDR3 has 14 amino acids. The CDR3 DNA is TGTGCCAGCAGGTTGGGACAGGGGGACTACGAGCAGTACTTC. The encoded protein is CASRLGQGDYEQYF.

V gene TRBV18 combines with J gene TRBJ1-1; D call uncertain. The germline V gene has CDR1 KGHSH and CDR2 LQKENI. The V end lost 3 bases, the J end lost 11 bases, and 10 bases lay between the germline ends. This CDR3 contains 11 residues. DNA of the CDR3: TGTGCCAGCTCACCGCGCGGCGAGGCTTTCTTT. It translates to CASSPRGEAFF.

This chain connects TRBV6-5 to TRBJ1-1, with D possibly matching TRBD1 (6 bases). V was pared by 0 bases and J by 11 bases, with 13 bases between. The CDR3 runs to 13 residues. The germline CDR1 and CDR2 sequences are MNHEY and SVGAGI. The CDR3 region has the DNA TGTGCCAGCAGTTACTCAAGGGGGTCGGTGGCTTTCTTT. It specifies CASSYSRGSVAFF.